This section outlines one T cell receptor (beta chain) sequence together with its context. No cognate antigen has been identified for it. Per-base qualities were not stored, and no clone one base away is much larger. This entry belongs to a study of T-cell memory formation after mild COVID-19 listed by TCRdb under 2021. The study in broad terms: TCR sequence clusters from the two donors were largely donor specific. In two donors, T-cell clones that expanded and contracted after mild COVID-19 were followed by sequencing TCRalpha and TCRbeta repertoires longitudinally. Two young, previously healthy adult volunteers made up the cohort, one male and one female. Results and caveats for the whole study, not just this receptor: From day 15 to 85, contracting clones showed balanced CD4/CD8 phenotypes, whereas a second wave of clones that expanded from day 15 to 37 leaned towards CD4+. Contracting CD4+ clones appeared mostly in the CM and EM memory subsets, whereas CD8+ clones were enriched in EMRA. Some responding clones were found in pre-infection memory, which suggests that pre-existing cross-reactive memory T cells took part in the SARS-CoV-2 response. Only a couple of mild cases were covered in the study, and larger cohorts including severe cases with pre-infection samples were considered necessary. SARS-CoV-2 specificity of the second-wave clones peaking on day 37 was not confirmed.

The CDR3 covers 14 residues, taking in both the cysteine and the phenylalanine. Only the CDR3 part of the read is kept: 42 bases, read in frame from the first base. V is cut by 1 base and J by 0 bases, and the space between the germline ends is 10 bases. CDR1 DFQATT and CDR2 SNEGSKA are derived from the germline V gene (reference sequence). The reads were generated on an Illumina NovaSeq 6000. TCRalpha and TCRbeta cDNA libraries were built by 5'RACE with constant-segment primers, adding sample barcodes and unique molecular identifiers. Trizol reagent was used to extract RNA from every sample. Libraries were amplified in two PCR steps, with a second sample barcode and Illumina TruSeq adapters added in the second step. Libraries were sequenced on an Illumina NovaSeq with 2 x 150 bp paired-end reads. On the study's bioinformatics: Reads were demultiplexed and collapsed into UMI-guided consensus sequences with migec v1.2.7. Using mixcr v2.1.11, UMI consensuses were aligned to TRA and TRB V and J templates and then assembled into clonotypes. A clonotype was counted as expanded or contracted only when both edgeR and NoisET called the clonotype significant, with the noise models trained on biological replicates. For edgeR calls, a false discovery rate-adjusted p below 0.01 and a log2 fold-change threshold of 1 were applied. As an exploratory analysis of dynamics, max-normalized trajectories of the 1000 most abundant clonotypes were examined with PCA combined with hierarchical clustering. The CD4 or CD8 phenotype of responding clones was assigned using the separately sequenced CD4+ and CD8+ repertoires. TCRdb trimmed public reads at Q25 via fastp, called clones via MiXCR and kept in-frame beta chains. Each entry is one CDR3 protein sequence, shown with its most common DNA and genes. TCRdb's processing, not the authors', yielded these V and J calls. The sample table holds around 530,000 distinct CDR3 sequences, of which less than 25% were seen once. Around 9.2% of the sample lies in the top ten.

Ficoll-Paque density gradient centrifugation was used to isolate PBMCs. The rearranged segments are TRBV20-1 and TRBJ2-7; the D call is tentative, TRBD1 or TRBD2, as each matches 5 bases. The material sequenced was PBMCs or a T cell subset sorted from them (not recorded which). This clonotype was sampled from an adult woman who had mild COVID-19 (a few samples of this study predate the infection). The sample titles of this study are shuffled in the database, so cell type and time point are left out; the donor was told from shared clones. For the CDR3, the sequence is CSARVPGSSYEQYF. The bases read TGCAGTGCTAGAGTCCCAGGGAGCTCCTACGAGCAGTACTTC.